One and the same sample provided the 10 T cell receptor beta chains below, sequenced in a study of shared clonotypes between healthy human individuals. Profiling relied on immunoSEQ multiplex PCR, and the TCRdb table lists in-frame clones only, not all of them. The table shows over a million clones, with around three quarters occurring only once. The sequenced material came from memory CD4+ T cells from PBMCs. Subset defined: CD45RA-negative fraction. The origin of the receptors is a man younger than 35 in good health. Some clones in this sample may be carry-over from other donors' samples.

This clone was observed many times. The CDR3, as DNA: TGTGCCAGCAGCTTAGAATATAGCTACAGGCCCTACGAGCAGTACTTC. Amino acids: CASSLEYSYRPYEQYF. This chain uses TRBV7-9 with TRBJ2-7; possible D gene TRBD1, 5 bases. Germline lookup yields CDR1 SEHNR and CDR2 FQNEAQ (reference sequence). The CDR3 is 16 amino acids. The V gene lost 1 base and the J gene lost 2 bases, with 15 bases spanning the gap.

The J gene is TRBJ2-3, the V gene TRBV28; D is perhaps TRBD2 (6 bases). The germline gives CDR1 MDHEN, CDR2 SYDVKM. CDR3 size: 14 residues. Trimming stripped 6 bases from V and 6 bases from J, with 16 bases between. The CDR3 bases are TGTGCCAGCAGCCCTAGACTAGGCCGGGATACGCAGTATTTT. Amino acids: CASSPRLGRDTQYF.

The rearrangement joins TRBV18 to TRBJ1-2; 8 positions match TRBD1. The CDR3 consists of 14 residues. J was trimmed by 7 bases and V by 4 bases; bases with no gene match: 8. Germline CDR1 KGHSH, CDR2 LQKENI. CDR3: CASSRAGGAVGYTF. The CDR3 DNA reads TGTGCCAGCTCACGGGCAGGGGGCGCGGTTGGCTACACCTTC.

The genes are TRBV2 and TRBJ1-2, with a possible D match to TRBD1 (5 bases). Germline assignment: CDR1 SNHLY and CDR2 FYNNEI. This CDR3 region has 14 residues. Trimming cost V 4 bases and J 7 bases, with 16 bases left between them. The CDR3 protein is CASSGVRGEGGYTF. CDR3 coding DNA: TGTGCCAGCAGTGGGGTGAGGGGAGAAGGTGGCTACACCTTC.

The chain recombines TRBV7-3 with TRBJ2-7; the match to TRBD2 covers 8 bases. The CDR3 extends over 14 amino acids. V gave up 1 base and J gave up 4 bases; unmatched junction bases: 3. CDR1 is SGHTA, CDR2 FQGTGA, per germline. The CDR3 DNA follows: TGTGCCAGCAGCTTAAGGAGCGGGAGTTACGAGCAGTACTTC. Amino acid sequence: CASSLRSGSYEQYF.

The chain employs TRBV27 and TRBJ2-5; TRBD2 matches at 10 bases. The CDR3 covers 15 residues. Germline V gene lookup returns CDR1 MNHEY and CDR2 SMNVEV (reference sequence). V gave up 5 bases and J gave up 5 bases; unmatched junction bases: 8. CDR3 coding DNA: TGTGCCAGCAGTCTCTTAGCGGGAGGAAGGGAGACCCAGTACTTC. Its protein is CASSLLAGGRETQYF.

This sequence joins TRBV28 and TRBJ1-4; possibly TRBD1 for D (6 bases). Trimming removed 5 bases at V and 8 bases at J, with 27 bases between. The CDR3 length is 18 residues. CDR1 and CDR2 (germline): MDHEN, SYDVKM. CDR3: CASSSGTRGSYGKEKLFF. DNA of the CDR3: TGTGCCAGCAGTAGCGGGACCAGGGGCAGTTATGGTAAAGAAAAACTGTTTTTT.

The V call is TRBV29-1, the J call TRBJ2-1; 9 bases line up with TRBD2. The CDR3 spans 14 residues. The germline V gene encodes CDR1 SQVTM and CDR2 ANQGSEA. Unmatched junction bases numbered 5, after V lost 5 bases and J lost 3 bases. In DNA form, the CDR3 reads TGCAGCGTTTCTAGCGGGAACGGCTACAATGAGCAGTTCTTC. Translating gives CSVSSGNGYNEQFF.

The chain links TRBV10-3 to TRBJ2-1; 9 bases are a match to TRBD2. V dropped 4 bases and J dropped 9; count of bases not matched to a gene: 10. The CDR3 consists of 15 residues. Germline CDR1 is ENHRY and CDR2 is SYGVKD. The CDR3 is CAISAVAGAGGEQFF. The CDR3 DNA sequence: TGTGCCATCAGTGCGGTGGCGGGAGCGGGAGGTGAGCAGTTCTTC.

As concerns this clone: Within the sample, other DNA sequences also encode this same CDR3. The V call is TRBV30, the J call TRBJ1-2; TRBD1 matches at 7 bases. V was pared by 2 bases and J by 4 bases, with 4 bases of the junction left unmatched. In germline, CDR1 is GTSNPN, CDR2 SVGIG (reference sequence). The CDR3 sequence is 13 residues long. Here the CDR3 DNA reads TGTGCCTGGAGTCTAGGGGGCGCCTATGGCTACACCTTC. It codes for CAWSLGGAYGYTF.